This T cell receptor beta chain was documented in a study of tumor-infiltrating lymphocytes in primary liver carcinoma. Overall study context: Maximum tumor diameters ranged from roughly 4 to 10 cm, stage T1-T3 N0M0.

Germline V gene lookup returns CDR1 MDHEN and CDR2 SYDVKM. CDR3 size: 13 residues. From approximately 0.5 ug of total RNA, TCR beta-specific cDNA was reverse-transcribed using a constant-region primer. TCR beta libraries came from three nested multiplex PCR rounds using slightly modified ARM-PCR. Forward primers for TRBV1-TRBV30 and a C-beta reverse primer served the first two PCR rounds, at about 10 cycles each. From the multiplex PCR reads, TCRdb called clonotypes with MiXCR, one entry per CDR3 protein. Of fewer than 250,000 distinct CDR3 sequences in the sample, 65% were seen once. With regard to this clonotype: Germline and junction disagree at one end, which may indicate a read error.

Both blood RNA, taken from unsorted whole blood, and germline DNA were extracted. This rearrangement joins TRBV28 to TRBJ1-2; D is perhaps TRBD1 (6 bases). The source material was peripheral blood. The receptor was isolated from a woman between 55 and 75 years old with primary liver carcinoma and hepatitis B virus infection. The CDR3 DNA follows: TGTACCAGCAGCCCCGCGGGGGCGAATGGCTACACCTTC. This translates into CTSSPAGANGYTF.